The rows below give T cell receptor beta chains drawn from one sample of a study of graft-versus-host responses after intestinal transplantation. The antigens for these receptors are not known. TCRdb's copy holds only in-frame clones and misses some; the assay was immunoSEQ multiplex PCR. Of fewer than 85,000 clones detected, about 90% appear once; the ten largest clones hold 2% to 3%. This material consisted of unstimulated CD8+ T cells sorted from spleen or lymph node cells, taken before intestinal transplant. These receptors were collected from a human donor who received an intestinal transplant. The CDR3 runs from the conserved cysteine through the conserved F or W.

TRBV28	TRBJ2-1	CASSDSWLAIYNEQFF
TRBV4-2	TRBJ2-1	CASSQGTKGVLSWYRRNNEQFF
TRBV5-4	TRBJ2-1	CASSLSWEREGDNEQFF
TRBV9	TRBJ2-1	CASSAPLAGGTYNEQFF
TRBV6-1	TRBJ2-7	CASSPEGLYEQYF
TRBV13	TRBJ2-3	CASSPYTDTQYF
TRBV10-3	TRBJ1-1	CAIRDRGDTEAFF
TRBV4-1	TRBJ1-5	CASSPRRLLSNQPQHF
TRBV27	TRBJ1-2	CASSPRRRGAGTF
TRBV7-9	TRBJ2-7	CASGPRDSRAYEQYF
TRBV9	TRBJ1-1	CASSVVGTYTEAFF
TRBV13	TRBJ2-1	CASSHRGESVNEQFF
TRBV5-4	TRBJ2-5	CASSLLAGADKETQYF
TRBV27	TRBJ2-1	CASSMTGHYNEQFF
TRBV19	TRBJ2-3	CASSPYQAGGADTQYF
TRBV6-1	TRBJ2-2	CASRFTSGSGGELFF
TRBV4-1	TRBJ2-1	CASSQPVPGQGRDNEQFF
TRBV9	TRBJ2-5	CASSVGIAFGPEEQYF
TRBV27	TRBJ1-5	CASSSTGGSNQPQHF
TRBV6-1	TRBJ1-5	CASSGGQGGSQPQHF
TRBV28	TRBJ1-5	CASRAYVQAQPQHF
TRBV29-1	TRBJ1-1	CSVEAPGHLNTEAFF
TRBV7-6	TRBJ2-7	CASSLAEDEQYF
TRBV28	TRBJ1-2	CASSSGTGHGYTF
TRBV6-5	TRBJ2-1	CASSYSGGRAEQFF
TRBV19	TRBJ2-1	CASSTWGTANEQFF
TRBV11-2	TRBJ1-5	CASSFPGLNQPQHF
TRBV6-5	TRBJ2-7	CASSYSWTGGYEQYF
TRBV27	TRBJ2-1	CASSLTSEPTYNEQFF
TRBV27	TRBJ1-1	CASGSTEAFF
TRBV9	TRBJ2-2	CASSVYGTTAVNTGELFF
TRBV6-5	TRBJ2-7	CASSYTPAGGSYEQYF
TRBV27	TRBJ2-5	CASSPFTGVDPTKETQYF
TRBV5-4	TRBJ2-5	CASSLYRVETQYF
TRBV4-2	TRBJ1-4	CASSPSQGVVEKLFF